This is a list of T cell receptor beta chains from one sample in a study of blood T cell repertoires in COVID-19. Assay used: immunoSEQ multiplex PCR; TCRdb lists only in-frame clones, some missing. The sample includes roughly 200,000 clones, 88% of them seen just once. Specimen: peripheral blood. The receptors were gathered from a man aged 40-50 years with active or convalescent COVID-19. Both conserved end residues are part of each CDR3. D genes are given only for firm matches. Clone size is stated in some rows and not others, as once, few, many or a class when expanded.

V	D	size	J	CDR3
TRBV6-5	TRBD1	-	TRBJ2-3	CASTIEGGSTDTQYF
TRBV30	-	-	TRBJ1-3	CAWSLPQVYSGNTIYF
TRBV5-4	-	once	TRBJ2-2	CASSTSTGELFF
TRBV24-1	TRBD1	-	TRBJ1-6	CATSDLGQGGSPLHF
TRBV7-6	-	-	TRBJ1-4	CASSLAGGSTNEKLFF
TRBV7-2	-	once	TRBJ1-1	CASNHDRGNTEAFF
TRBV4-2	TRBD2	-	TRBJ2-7	CASSQDQTRERSYEQYF
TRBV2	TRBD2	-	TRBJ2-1	CASSEWSKIAGGINEQFF
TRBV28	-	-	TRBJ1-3	CASSPLYFGNTIYF
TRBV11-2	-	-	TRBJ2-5	CASSLGGLGSETQYF
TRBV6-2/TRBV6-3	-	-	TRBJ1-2	CASSDRSKNYGYTF
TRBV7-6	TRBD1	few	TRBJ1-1	CASSLHWTGNTEAFF
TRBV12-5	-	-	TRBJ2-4	CASGPGGNEAKNIQYF
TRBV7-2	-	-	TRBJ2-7	CASSLATQSYEQYF
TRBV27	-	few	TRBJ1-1	CASTPTGMNTEAFF
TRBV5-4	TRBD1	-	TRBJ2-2	CASSPGTDTGELFF
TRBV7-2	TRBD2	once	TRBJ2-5	CASSLWGTALAGGPNF
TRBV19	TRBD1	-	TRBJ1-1	CASNSGAGGNTEAFF
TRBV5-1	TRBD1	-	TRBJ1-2	CASSGGQGVGGYTF
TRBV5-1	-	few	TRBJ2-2	CASKSGSNTGELFF
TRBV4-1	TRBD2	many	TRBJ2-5	CASSGAAGGRGETQYF
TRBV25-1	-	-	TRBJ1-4	CASSDSWGAELFF
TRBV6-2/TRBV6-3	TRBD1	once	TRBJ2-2	CASSFFQGADVGELFF
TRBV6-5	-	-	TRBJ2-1	CASKRQGPNEQFF
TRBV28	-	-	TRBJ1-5	CASSLLPLTYQPQHF
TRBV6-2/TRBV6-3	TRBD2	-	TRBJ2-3	CASSNRATGSGTSLIDTQYF
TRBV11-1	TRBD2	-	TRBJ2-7	CASSLAPGLADYEQYF
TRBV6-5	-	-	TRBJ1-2	CATAGGLNGGYGYTF
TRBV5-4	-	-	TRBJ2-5	CASSSRGGSGETQYF
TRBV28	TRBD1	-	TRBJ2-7	CASSSQGQPTYEQYF
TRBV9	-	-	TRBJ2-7	CASSVNPAYEQYF
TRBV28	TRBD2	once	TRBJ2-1	CASSFPGGSYNEQFF
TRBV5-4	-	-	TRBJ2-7	CASRPGVLKSYEQYF
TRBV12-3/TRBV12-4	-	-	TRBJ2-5	CASSPGLQETQYF
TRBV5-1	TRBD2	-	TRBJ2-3	CASSSPAGGLDTQYF
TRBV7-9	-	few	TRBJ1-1	CASSHNLFEGDASTEAFF
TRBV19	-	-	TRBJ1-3	CASSPRSPGNTIYF
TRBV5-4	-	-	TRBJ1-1	CASRPGGLTVSNTEAFF
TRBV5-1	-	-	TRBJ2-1	CASSLVGGAPYNEQFF
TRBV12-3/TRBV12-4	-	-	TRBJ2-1	CASSFPSGIQFF
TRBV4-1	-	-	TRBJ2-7	CASSLGPASAQYEQYF
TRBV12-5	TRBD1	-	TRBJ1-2	CASGWTGQNYGYTF